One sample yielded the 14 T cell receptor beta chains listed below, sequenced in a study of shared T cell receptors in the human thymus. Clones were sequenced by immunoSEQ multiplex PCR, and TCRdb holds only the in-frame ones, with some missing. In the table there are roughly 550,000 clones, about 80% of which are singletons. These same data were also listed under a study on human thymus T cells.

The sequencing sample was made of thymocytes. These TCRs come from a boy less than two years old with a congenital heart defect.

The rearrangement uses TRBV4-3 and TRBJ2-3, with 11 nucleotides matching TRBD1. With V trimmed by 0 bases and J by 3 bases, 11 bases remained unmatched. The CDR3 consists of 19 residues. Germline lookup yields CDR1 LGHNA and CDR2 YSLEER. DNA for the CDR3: TGCGCCAGCAGCCAAGAGGGGACCCCCCGGGACAGGGGGACAGATACGCAGTATTTT. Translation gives CASSQEGTPRDRGTDTQYF.

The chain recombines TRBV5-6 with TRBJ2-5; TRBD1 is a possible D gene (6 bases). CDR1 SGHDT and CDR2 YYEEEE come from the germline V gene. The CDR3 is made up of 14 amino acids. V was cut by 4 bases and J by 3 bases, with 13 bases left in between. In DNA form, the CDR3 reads TGTGCCAGCAGCCGAGACAGGCACGAAGAGACCCAGTACTTC. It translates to CASSRDRHEETQYF.

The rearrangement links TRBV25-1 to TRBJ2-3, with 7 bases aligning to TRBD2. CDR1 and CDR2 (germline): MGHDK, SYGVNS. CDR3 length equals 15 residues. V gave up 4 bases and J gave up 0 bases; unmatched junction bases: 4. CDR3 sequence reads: CASSGWEGSTDTQYF. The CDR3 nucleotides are TGTGCCAGCAGTGGGTGGGAGGGCAGCACAGATACGCAGTATTTT.

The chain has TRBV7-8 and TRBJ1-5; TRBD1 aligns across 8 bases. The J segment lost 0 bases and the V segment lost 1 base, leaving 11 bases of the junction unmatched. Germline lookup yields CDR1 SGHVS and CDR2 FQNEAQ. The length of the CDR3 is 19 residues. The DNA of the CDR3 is TGTGCCAGCAGCTTAGGAGGGACAGGAGACCCGTATAGCAATCAGCCCCAGCATTTT. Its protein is CASSLGGTGDPYSNQPQHF.

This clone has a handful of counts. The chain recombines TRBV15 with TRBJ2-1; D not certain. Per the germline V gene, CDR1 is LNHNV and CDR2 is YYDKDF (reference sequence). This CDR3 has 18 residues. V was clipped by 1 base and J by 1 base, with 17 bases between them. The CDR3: CATSRGRVGASSYNEQFF. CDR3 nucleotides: TGTGCCACCAGCAGAGGTCGCGTCGGAGCGTCTTCCTACAATGAGCAGTTCTTC. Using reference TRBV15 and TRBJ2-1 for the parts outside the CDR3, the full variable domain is DAMVIQNPRYQVTQFGKPVTLSCSQTLNHNVMYWYQQKSSQAPKLLFHYYDKDFNNEADTPDNFQSRRPNTSFCFLDIRSPGLGDTAMYLCATSRGRVGASSYNEQFFGPGTRLTVL.

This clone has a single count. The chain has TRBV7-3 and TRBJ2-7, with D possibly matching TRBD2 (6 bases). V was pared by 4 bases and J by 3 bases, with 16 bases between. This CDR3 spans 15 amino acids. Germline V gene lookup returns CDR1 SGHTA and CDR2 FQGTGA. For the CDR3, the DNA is TGTGCCAGCAGCTCTTTGACTAGTAGGGTCTACGAGCAGTACTTC. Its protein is CASSSLTSRVYEQYF.

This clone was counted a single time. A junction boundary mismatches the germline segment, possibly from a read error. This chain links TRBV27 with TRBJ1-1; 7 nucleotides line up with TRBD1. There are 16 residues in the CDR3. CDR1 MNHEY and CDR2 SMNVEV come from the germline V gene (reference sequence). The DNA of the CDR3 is TGCGCCAGCAGTGCCACACCGACAGGGAAGGACACTGAAGCTTTCTTT. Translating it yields CASSATPTGKDTEAFF.

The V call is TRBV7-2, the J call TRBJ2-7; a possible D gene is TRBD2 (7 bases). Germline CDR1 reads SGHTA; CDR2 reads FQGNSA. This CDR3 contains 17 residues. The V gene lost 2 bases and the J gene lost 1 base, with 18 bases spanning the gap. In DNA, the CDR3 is TGTGCCAGCAGCTTAAGGGCGGGGGCAGCACGATCCTACGAGCAGTACTTC. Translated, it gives CASSLRAGAARSYEQYF.

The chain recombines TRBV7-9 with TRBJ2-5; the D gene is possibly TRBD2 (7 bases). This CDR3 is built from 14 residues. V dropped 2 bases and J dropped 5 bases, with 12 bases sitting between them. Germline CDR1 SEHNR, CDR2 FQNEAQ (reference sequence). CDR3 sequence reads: CASSLRGGRETQYF. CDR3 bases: TGTGCCAGCAGCTTAAGGGGGGGTCGGGAGACCCAGTACTTC.

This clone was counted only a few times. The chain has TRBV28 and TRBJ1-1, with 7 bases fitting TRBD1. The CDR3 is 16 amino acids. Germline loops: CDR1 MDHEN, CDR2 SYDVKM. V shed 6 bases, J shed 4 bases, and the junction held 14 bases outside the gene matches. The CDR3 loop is CASSWTKQGRVTEAFF. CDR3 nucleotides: TGTGCCAGCAGCTGGACCAAACAGGGGCGGGTCACTGAAGCTTTCTTT.

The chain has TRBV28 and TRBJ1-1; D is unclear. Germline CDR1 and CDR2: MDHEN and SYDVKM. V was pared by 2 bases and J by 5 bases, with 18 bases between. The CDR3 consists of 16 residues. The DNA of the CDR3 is TGTGCCAGCAGTTTACGGGATTTAGGTCTTCGGACTGAAGCTTTCTTT. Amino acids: CASSLRDLGLRTEAFF.

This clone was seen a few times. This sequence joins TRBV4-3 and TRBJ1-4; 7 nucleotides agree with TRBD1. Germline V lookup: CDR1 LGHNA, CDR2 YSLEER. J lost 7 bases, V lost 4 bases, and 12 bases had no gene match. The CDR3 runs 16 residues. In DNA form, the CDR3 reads TGCGCCAGCAGCCCTCCCCGGGAGGGGGCTGGTGAAAAACTGTTTTTT. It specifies CASSPPREGAGEKLFF.

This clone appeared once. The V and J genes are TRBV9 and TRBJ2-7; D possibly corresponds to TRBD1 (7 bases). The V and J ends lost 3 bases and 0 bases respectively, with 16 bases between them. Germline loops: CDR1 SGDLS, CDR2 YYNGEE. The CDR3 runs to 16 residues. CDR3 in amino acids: CASSGRQGGCSYEQYF. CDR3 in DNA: TGTGCCAGCAGCGGCCGACAGGGAGGTTGCTCCTACGAGCAGTACTTC. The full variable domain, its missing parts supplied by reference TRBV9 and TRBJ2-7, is DSGVTQTPKHLITATGQRVTLRCSPRSGDLSVYWYQQSLDQGLQFLIQYYNGEERAKGNILERFSAQQFPDLHSELNLSSLELGDSALYFCASSGRQGGCSYEQYFGPGTRLTVT.

CDR3 sequence reads: CASSYSVTGYYEQYF. CDR3 DNA: TGTGCCAGCAGTTACTCTGTGACCGGGTACTACGAGCAGTACTTC. The J gene is TRBJ2-7, the V gene TRBV6-5; D is unresolved. Germline assignment: CDR1 MNHEY and CDR2 SVGAGI. Trimming shortened V by 0 bases and J by 3 bases, and 12 bases separated the two germline ends. CDR3 length equals 15 residues.